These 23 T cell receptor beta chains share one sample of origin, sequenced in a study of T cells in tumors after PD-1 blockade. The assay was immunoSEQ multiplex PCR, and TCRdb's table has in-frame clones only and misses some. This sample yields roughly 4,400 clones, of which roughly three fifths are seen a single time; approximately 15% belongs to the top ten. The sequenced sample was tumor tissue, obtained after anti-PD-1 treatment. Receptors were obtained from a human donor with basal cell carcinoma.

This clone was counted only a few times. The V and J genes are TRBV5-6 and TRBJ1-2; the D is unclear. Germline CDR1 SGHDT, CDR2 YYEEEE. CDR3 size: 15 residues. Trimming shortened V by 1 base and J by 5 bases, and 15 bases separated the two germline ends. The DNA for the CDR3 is TGTGCCAGCAGCTTGCGTGCTGGCGGAAGATATGGCTACACCTTC. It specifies CASSLRAGGRYGYTF. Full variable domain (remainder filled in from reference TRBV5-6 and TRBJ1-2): DAGVTQSPTHLIKTRGQQVTLRCSPKSGHDTVSWYQQALGQGPQFIFQYYEEEERQRGNFPDRFSGHQFPNYSSELNVNALLLGDSALYLCASSLRAGGRYGYTFGSGTRLTVV.

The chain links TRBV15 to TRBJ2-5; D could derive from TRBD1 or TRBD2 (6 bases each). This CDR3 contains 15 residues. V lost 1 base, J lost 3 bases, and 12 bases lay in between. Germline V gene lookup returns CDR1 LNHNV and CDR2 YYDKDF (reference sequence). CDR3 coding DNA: TGTGCCACCAGCAGAGGAGGGAGGACAGAAGAGACCCAGTACTTC. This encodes CATSRGGRTEETQYF.

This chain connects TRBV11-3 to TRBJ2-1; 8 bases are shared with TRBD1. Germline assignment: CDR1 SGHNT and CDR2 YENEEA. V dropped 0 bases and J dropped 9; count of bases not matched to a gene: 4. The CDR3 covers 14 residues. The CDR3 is CASSLDPTGVEQFF. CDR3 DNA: TGTGCCAGCAGCTTAGACCCGACAGGGGTTGAGCAGTTCTTC.

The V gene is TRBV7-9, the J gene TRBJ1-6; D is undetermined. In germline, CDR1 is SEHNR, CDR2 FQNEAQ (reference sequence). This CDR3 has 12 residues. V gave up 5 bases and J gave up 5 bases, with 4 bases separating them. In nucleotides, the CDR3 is TGTGCCAGCAGCCCAGATAATTCACCCCTCCACTTT. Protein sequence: CASSPDNSPLHF.

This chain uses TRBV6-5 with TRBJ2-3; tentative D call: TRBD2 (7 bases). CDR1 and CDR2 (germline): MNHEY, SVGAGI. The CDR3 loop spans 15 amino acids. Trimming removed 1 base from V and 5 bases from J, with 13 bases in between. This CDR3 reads CASSYWGGRGDTQYF. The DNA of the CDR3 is TGTGCCAGCAGTTACTGGGGGGGGCGGGGAGATACGCAGTATTTT.

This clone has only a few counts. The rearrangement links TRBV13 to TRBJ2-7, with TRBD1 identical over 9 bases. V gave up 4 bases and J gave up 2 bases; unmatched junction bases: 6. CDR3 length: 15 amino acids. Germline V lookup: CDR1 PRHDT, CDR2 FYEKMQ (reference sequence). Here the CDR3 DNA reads TGTGCCAGCAGCTCTCCAGACAGGGGGGCCTACGAGCAGTACTTC. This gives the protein CASSSPDRGAYEQYF.

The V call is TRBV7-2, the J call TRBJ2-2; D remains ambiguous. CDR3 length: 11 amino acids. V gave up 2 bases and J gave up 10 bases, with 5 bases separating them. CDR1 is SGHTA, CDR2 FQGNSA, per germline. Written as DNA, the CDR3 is TGTGCCAGCAGCTTAAGGGAGGAGCTGTTTTTT. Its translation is CASSLREELFF.

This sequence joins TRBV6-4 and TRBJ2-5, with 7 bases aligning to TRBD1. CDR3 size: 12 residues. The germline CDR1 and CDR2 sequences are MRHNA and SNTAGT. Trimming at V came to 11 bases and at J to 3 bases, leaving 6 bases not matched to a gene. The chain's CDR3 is CAGSGQKETQYF. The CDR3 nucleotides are TGTGCCGGATCGGGACAGAAAGAGACCCAGTACTTC.

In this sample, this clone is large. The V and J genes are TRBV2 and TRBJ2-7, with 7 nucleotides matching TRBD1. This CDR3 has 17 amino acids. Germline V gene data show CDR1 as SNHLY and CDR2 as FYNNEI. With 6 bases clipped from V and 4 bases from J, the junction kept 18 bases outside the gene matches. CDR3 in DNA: TGTGCCAGCAGCCCAGGACAGGCAGCCATCGATTTTTACGAGCAGTACTTC. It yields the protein CASSPGQAAIDFYEQYF.

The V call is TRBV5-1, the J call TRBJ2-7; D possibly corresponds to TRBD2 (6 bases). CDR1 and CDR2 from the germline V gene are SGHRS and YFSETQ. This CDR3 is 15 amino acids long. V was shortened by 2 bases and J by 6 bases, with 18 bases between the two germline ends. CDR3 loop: CASSLLPGVYSEQYF. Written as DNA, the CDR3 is TGCGCCAGCAGCTTACTGCCGGGAGTATATTCCGAGCAGTACTTC.

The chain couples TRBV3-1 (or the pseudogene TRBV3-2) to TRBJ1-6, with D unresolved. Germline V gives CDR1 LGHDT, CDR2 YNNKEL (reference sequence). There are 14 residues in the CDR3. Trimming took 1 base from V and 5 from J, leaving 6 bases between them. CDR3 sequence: CASSQAGDNSPLHF. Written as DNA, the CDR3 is TGTGCCAGCAGCCAAGCCGGGGATAATTCACCCCTCCACTTT.

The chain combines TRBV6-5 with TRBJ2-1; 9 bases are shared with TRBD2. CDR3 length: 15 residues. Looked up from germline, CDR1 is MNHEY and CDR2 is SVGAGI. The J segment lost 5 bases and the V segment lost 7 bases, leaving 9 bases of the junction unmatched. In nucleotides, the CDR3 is TGTGCCAGCACTCGTGGGGCTAGCGGGGACAATGAGCAGTTCTTC. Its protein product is CASTRGASGDNEQFF.

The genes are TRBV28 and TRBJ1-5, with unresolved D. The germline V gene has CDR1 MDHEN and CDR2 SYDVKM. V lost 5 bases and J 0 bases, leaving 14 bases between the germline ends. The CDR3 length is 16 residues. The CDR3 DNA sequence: TGTGCCAGCAGTATGACGGGAAGCTATAGCAATCAGCCCCAGCATTTT. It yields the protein CASSMTGSYSNQPQHF.

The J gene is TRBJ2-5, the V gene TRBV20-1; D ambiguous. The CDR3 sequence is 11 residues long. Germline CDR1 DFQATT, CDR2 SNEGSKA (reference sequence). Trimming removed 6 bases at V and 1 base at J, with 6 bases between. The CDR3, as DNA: TGCAGTGCCTGGGCCCAAGAGACCCAGTACTTC. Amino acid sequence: CSAWAQETQYF.

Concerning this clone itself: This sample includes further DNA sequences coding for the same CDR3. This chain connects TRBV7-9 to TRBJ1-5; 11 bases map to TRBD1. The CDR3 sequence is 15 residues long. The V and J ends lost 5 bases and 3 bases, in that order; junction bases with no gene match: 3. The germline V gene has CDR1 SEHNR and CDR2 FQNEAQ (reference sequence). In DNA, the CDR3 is TGTGCCAGCAGCCTGGGACAGGGGGACAATCAGCCCCAGCATTTT. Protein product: CASSLGQGDNQPQHF.

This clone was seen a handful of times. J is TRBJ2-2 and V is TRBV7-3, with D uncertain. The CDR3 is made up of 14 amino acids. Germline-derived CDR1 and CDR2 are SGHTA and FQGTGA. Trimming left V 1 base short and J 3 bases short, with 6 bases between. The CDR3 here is CASSLNSHTGELFF. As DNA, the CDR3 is TGTGCCAGCAGCTTAAATAGTCACACCGGGGAGCTGTTTTTT. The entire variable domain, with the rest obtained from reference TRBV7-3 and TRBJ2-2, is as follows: GAGVSQTPSNKVTEKGKYVELRCDPISGHTALYWYRQSLGQGPEFLIYFQGTGAADDSGLPNDRFFAVRPEGSVSTLKIQRTERGDSAVYLCASSLNSHTGELFFGEGSRLTVL.

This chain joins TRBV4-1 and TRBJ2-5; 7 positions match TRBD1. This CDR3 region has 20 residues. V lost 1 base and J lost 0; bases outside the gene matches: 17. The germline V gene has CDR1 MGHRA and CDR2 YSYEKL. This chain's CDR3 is CASSQGLTTPGQQYQETQYF. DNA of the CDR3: TGCGCCAGCAGCCAAGGATTGACTACCCCGGGACAGCAGTACCAAGAGACCCAGTACTTC.

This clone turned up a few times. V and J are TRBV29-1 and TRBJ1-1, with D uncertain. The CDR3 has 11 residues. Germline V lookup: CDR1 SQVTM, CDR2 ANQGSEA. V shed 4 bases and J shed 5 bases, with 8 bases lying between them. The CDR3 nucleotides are TGCAGCGTTGTCGGAGGTACTGAAGCTTTCTTT. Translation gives CSVVGGTEAFF.

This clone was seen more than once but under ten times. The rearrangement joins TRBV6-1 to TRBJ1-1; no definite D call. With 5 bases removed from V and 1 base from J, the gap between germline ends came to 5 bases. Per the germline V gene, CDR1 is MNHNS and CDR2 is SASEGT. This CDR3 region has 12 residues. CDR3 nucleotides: TGTGCCAGCAGTTCGACGAACACTGAAGCTTTCTTT. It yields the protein CASSSTNTEAFF.

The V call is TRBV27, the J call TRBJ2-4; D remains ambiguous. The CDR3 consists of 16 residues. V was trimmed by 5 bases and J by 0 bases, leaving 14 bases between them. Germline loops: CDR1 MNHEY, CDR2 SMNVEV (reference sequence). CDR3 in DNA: TGTGCCAGCAGTCCCAGGACGGTCTTAGCCAAAAACATTCAGTACTTC. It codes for CASSPRTVLAKNIQYF.

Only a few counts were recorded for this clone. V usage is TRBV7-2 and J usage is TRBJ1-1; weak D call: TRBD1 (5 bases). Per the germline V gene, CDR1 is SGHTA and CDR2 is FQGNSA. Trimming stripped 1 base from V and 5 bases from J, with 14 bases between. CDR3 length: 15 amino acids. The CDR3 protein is CASSLGGQGGTEAFF. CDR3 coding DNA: TGTGCCAGCAGCTTAGGAGGGCAGGGTGGGACTGAAGCTTTCTTT. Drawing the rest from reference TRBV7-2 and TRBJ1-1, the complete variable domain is GAGVSQSPSNKVTEKGKDVELRCDPISGHTALYWYRQSLGQGLEFLIYFQGNSAPDKSGLPSDRFSAERTGGSVSTLTIQRTQQEDSAVYLCASSLGGQGGTEAFFGQGTRLTVV.

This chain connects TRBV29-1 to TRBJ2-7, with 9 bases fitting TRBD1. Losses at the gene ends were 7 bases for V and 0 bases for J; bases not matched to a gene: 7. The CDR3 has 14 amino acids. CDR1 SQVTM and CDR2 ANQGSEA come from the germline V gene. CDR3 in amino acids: CSATGTGNSYEQYF. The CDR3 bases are TGCAGCGCGACCGGGACAGGGAACTCCTACGAGCAGTACTTC.

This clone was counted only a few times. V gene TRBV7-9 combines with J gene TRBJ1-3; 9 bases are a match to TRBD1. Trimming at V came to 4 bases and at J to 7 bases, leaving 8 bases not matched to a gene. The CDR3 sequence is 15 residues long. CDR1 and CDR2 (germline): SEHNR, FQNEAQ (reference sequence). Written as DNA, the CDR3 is TGTGCCAGCAGCTGGTGGGACAGGGACTCTAACACCATATATTTT. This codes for CASSWWDRDSNTIYF. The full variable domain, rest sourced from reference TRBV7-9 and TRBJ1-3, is DTGVSQNPRHKITKRGQNVTFRCDPISEHNRLYWYRQTLGQGPEFLTYFQNEAQLEKSRLLSDRFSAERPKGSFSTLEIQRTEQGDSAMYLCASSWWDRDSNTIYFGEGSWLTVV.